This TCR beta chain came from a study of PD-L1 blockade in urothelial cancer. Whole-study context: At 6 weeks and at 3 weeks (second dose) after treatment start, blood was analyzed.

Clones were sequenced by immunoSEQ multiplex PCR, and TCRdb holds only the in-frame ones, with some missing. The repertoire holds tens of thousands of clones, more than 80% seen once, with less than 9.5% in the top ten. Time point of the sample: peripheral blood 6 weeks after treatment start. The diagnosis in patients was locally advanced or metastatic urothelial carcinoma. This specimen was PBMCs, taken around atezolizumab (anti-PD-L1) treatment. The sequence was obtained from a man between 70 and 80 years old with urothelial cancer.

CDR3: CASSETRLAYSYEQYF. CDR3 bases: TGTGCCAGCAGTGAAACCCGACTAGCGTACTCCTACGAGCAGTACTTC. The rearrangement joins TRBV6-1 to TRBJ2-7; 8 bases map to TRBD2. The CDR3 loop spans 16 amino acids. After removal of 2 bases from V and 0 bases from J, the junction contained 6 bases not matched to a gene. The V gene's germline CDR1 is MNHNS and CDR2 SASEGT.